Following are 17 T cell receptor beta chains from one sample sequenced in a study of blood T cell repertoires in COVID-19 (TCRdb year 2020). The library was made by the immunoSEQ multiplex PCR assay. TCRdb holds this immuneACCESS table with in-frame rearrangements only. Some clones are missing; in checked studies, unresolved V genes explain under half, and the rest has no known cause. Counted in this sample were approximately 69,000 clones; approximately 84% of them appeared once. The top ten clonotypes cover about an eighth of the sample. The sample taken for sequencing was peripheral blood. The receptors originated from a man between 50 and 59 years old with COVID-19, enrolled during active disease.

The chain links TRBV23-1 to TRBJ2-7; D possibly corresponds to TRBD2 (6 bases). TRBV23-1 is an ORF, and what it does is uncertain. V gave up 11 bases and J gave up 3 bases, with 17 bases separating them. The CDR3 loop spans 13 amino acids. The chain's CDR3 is CAEKSEGSYEQYF. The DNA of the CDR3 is TGCGCCGAGAAATCGGAGGGAAGCTACGAGCAGTACTTC.

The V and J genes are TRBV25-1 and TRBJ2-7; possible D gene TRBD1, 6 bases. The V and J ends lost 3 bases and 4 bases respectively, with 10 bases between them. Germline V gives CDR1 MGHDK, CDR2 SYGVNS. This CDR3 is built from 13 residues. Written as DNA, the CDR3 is TGTGCCAGCAGTGACACAGGGTTGTACGAGCAGTACTTC. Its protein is CASSDTGLYEQYF.

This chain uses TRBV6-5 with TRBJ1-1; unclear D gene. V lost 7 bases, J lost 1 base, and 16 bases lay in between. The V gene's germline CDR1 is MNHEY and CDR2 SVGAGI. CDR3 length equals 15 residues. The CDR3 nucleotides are TGTGCCAGCAAAGCGGAGAGGTGGGGGAACACTGAAGCTTTCTTT. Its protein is CASKAERWGNTEAFF.

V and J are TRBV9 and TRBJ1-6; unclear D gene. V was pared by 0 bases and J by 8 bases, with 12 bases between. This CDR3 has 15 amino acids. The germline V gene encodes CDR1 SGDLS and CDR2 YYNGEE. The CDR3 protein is CASSVVSHGDSPLHF. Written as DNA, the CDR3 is TGTGCCAGCAGCGTAGTATCCCACGGGGATTCACCCCTCCACTTT.

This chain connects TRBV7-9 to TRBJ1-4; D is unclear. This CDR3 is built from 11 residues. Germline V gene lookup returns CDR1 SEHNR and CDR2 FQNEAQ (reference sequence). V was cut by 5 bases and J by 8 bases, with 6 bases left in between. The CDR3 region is CASSSREKLFF. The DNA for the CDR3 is TGTGCCAGCAGCAGCCGGGAAAAACTGTTTTTT.

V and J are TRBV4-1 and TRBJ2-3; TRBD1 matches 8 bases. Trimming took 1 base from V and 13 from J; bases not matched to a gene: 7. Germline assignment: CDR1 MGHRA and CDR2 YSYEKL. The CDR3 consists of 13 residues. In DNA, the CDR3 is TGCGCCAGCAGCCAAGGCCCAGGGGGCGGAAAGTATTTT. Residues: CASSQGPGGGKYF.

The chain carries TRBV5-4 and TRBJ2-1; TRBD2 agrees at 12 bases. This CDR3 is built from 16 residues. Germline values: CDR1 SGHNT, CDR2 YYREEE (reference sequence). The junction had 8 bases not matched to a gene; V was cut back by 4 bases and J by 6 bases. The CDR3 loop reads CASSTLAGGIGNEQFF. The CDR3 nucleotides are TGTGCCAGCAGCACGCTAGCGGGGGGGATCGGCAATGAGCAGTTCTTC.

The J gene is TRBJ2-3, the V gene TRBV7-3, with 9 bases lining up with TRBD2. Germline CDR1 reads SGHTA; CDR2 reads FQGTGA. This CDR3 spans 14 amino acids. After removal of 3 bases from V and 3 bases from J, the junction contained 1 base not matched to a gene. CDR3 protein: CASSFGLATDTQYF. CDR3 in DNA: TGTGCCAGCAGCTTCGGACTAGCGACAGATACGCAGTATTTT.

CDR3 region: CASRDWGDNQPQHF. The DNA of the CDR3 is TGTGCCAGCAGGGATTGGGGGGACAATCAGCCCCAGCATTTT. The V and J genes are TRBV6-5 and TRBJ1-5; tentatively, D is TRBD1 (5 bases). V lost 6 bases and J lost 3, with 12 bases in between. The germline gives CDR1 MNHEY, CDR2 SVGAGI. The CDR3 has 14 amino acids.

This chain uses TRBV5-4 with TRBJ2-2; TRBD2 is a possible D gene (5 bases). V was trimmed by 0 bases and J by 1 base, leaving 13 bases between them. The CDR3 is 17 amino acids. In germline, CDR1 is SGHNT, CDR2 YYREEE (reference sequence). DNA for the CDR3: TGTGCCAGCAGCTTGGCGGGGTTGCAGGAGAACACCGGGGAGCTGTTTTTT. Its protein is CASSLAGLQENTGELFF. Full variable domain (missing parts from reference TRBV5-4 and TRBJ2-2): ETGVTQSPTHLIKTRGQQVTLRCSSQSGHNTVSWYQQALGQGPQFIFQYYREEENGRGNFPPRFSGLQFPNYSSELNVNALELDDSALYLCASSLAGLQENTGELFFGEGSRLTVL.

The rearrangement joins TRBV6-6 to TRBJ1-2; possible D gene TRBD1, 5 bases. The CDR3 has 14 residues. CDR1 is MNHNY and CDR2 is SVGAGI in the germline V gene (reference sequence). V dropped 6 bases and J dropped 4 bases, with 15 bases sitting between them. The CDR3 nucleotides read TGTGCCAGCAGGCGTAGCAGGGACTCCTATGGCTACACCTTC. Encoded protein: CASRRSRDSYGYTF.

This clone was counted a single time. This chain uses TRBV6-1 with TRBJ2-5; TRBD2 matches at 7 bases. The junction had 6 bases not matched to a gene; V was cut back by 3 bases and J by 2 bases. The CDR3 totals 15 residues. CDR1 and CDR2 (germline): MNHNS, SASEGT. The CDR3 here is CASSEGAGEQETQYF. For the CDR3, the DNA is TGTGCCAGCAGTGAGGGCGCGGGGGAACAAGAGACCCAGTACTTC.

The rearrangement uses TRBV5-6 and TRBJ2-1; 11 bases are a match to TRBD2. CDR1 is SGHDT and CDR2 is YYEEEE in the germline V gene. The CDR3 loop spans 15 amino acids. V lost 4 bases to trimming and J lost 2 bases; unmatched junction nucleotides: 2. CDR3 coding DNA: TGTGCCAGCAGCCTGACTAGCGGGGCCTACAATGAGCAGTTCTTC. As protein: CASSLTSGAYNEQFF. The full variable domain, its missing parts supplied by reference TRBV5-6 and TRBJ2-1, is DAGVTQSPTHLIKTRGQQVTLRCSPKSGHDTVSWYQQALGQGPQFIFQYYEEEERQRGNFPDRFSGHQFPNYSSELNVNALLLGDSALYLCASSLTSGAYNEQFFGPGTRLTVL.

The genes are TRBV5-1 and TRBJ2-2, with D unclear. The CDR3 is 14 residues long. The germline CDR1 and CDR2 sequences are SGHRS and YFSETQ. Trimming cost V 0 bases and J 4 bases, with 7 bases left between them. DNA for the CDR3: TGCGCCAGCAGCTTGGCCGCCAGCACCGGGGAGCTGTTTTTT. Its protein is CASSLAASTGELFF.

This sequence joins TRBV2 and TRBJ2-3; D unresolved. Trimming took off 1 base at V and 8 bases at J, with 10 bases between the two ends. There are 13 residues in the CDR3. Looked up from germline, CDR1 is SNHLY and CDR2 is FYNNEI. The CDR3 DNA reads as TGTGCCAGCAGTGAAGTCGTGGCAGGTACGCAGTATTTT. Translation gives CASSEVVAGTQYF. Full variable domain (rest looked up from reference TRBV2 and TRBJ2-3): EPEVTQTPSHQVTQMGQEVILRCVPISNHLYFYWYRQILGQKVEFLVSFYNNEISEKSEIFDDQFSVERPDGSNFTLKIRSTKLEDSAMYFCASSEVVAGTQYFGPGTRLTVL.

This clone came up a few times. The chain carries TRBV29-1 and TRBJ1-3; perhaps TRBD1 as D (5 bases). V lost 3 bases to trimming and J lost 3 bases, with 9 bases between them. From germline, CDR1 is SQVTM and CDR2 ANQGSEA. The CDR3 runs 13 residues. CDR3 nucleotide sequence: TGCAGCGTTGAGCTAGGGGATGGAAACACCATATATTTT. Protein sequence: CSVELGDGNTIYF.

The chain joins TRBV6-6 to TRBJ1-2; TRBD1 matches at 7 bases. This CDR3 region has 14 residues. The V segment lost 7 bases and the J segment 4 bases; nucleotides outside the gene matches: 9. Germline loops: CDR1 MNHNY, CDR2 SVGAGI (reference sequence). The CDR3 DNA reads TGTGCCAGCACCCGGGGACAGAATGGCTATGGCTACACCTTC. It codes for CASTRGQNGYGYTF.